This record concerns one T cell receptor (beta chain) sequence. Sequenced by immunoSEQ multiplex PCR; TCRdb stores in-frame clones only, minus some. The sample includes hundreds of thousands of clones, about 89% of them seen just once. These data originate in a study of shared T cell receptors in the human thymus. CDR3 length equals 13 residues. Germline V CDR1 and CDR2: SNHLY, FYNNEI. V shed 3 bases and J 6 bases; nucleotides not matched to a gene: 4. These data are also associated with another study on human thymus T cells. As reported in that work: Healthy Finnish infants undergoing corrective surgery for congenital heart defects were the donors. Thymus specimens were resections from corrective heart surgery. Among thymic and blood repertoires, usage of V and J genes appeared biased.

Sequencing was carried out using thymocytes. This receptor was obtained from a boy under two years old with a congenital heart defect. This chain links TRBV2 with TRBJ2-7, with 8 bases identical to TRBD2. In DNA, the CDR3 is TGTGCCAGCAGTGATGGGCGGGAGGCCGAGCAGTACTTC. The encoded protein is CASSDGREAEQYF.